This paragraph reports one T cell receptor beta chain. Its cognate antigen is unknown. This record belongs to a study of CD8 T cells in ankylosing spondylitis. Study findings and constraints: Disease-linked clones reportedly concentrated significantly in matched ankylosing spondylitis synovial fluid. Apparently characteristic of ankylosing spondylitis blood was a TCR beta motif (roughly eight highly homologous variants). The authors found the disease-linked clones to be CD8+ and relatively rare in peripheral blood.

TCRdb re-analysed the 5' RACE reads in MiXCR, keeping a single row per CDR3 protein. The repertoire holds under 300,000 distinct CDR3 sequences, about 10% seen once, with under 7% in the top ten. The sequence was collected from a male donor with ankylosing spondylitis or in good health (not recorded which). Sequencing was done on a sample of blood, either unsorted or a sorted T cell fraction (not recorded which).

This CDR3 is CASSSYRGISPLHF. CDR3 sequence (DNA): TGTGCCAGCAGCAGTTACAGGGGAATCTCACCCCTCCACTTT. The rearrangement links TRBV7-9 to TRBJ1-6; 7 nucleotides agree with TRBD1. The trim removed 5 bases at V and 10 bases at J, leaving 8 bases unmatched. The CDR3 is 14 residues long. Germline V CDR1 and CDR2: SEHNR, FQNEAQ (reference sequence).